This paragraph reports one TCR beta chain. Its specificity is unknown. At one end the junction does not follow the germline gene, possibly because of a read error. The data were taken from a study of post-analysis software for immune sequencing data. Study information: Relapsing-remitting, secondary progressive and progressive-relapsing forms of multiple sclerosis all featured among disease courses.

Study-level results: Significantly lower normalized Chao1 diversity was found in patients with multiple sclerosis relative to controls. About 5 TRBV segments were more frequent in patients than controls; TRBV5-6, TRBV5-1 and TRBV20-1 belonged to this group.

Unique molecular identifiers featured in each of the TCR beta cDNA libraries. Researchers reported 550,000 or so cDNA molecules coming from roughly 1 to 10 million T cells. In TCRdb, the PCR reads were re-called with MiXCR into one record per CDR3 protein. Of hundreds of thousands of distinct CDR3 sequences in the sample, around 27% are singletons; the top ten hold approximately 0.55%. This CDR3 contains 13 residues. CDR1 SGHTA and CDR2 FQGNSA come from the germline V gene. The chain uses TRBV7-2 and TRBJ2-1; D gene ambiguous. The source is a girl between 10 and 17 years old with multiple sclerosis. The sample consisted of blood. CDR3 in DNA: TGTGCCAGCAGCTTAGGGGCTTTCAATGTGCAGTTCTTC. Protein: CASSLGAFNVQFF.